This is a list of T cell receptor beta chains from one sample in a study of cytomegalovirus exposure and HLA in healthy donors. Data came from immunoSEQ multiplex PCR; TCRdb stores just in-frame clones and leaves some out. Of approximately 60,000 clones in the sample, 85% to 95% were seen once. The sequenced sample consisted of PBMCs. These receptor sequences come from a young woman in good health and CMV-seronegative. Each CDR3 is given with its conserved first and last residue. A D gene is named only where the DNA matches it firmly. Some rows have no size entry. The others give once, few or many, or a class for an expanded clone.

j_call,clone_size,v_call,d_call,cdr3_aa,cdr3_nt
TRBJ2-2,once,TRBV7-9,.,CASGGAEGLKSGELFF,TGTGCCAGCGGAGGGGCAGAGGGGCTGAAGAGCGGGGAGCTGTTTTTT
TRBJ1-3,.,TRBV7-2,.,CASSLLVQGNTIYF,TGTGCCAGCAGCTTGCTCGTTCAGGGAAACACCATATATTTT
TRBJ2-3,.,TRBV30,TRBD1,CARGQRVRDTQYF,TGTGCCAGGGGACAGAGGGTCCGGGATACGCAGTATTTT
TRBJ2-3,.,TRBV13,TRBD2,CASSLLTSGMADTQYF,TGTGCCAGCAGCTTATTGACTAGCGGGATGGCAGATACGCAGTATTTT
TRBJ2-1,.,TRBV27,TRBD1,CASREPGQVYNEQFF,TGTGCCAGCAGAGAACCGGGACAGGTATACAATGAGCAGTTCTTC
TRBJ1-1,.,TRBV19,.,CASRPRGGGTEAFF,TGTGCCAGTAGACCAAGGGGAGGAGGGACTGAAGCTTTCTTT
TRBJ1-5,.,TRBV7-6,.,CASSLAAGGQPQHF,TGTGCCAGCAGCTTAGCGGCAGGTGGTCAGCCCCAGCATTTT
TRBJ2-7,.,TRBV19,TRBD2,CASSMQRDASYEQYF,TGTGCCAGTAGTATGCAGCGGGACGCTTCCTACGAGCAGTACTTC
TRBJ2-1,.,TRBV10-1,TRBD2,CASSVGTSGRAYNEQFF,TGCGCCAGCAGTGTTGGGACTAGCGGGAGGGCTTACAATGAGCAGTTCTTC
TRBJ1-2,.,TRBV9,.,CASSVVSQGHYGYTF,TGTGCCAGCAGCGTAGTATCCCAGGGGCATTATGGCTACACCTTC
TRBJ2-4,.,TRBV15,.,CATSPRLAKNIQYF,TGTGCCACCAGCCCGCGGCTAGCCAAAAACATTCAGTACTTC
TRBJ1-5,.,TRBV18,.,CASSPTGRSNQPQHF,TGTGCCAGCTCGCCTACAGGTCGGAGCAATCAGCCCCAGCATTTT
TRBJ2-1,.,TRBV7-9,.,CASSLPQPLTYNEQFF,TGTGCCAGCAGCTTGCCACAGCCGCTTACCTACAATGAGCAGTTCTTC
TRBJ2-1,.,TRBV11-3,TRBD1,CASRGDRGNEQFF,TGTGCCAGCAGGGGGGACAGGGGGAATGAGCAGTTCTTC
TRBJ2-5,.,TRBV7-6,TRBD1,CASSEAGTGEETQYF,TGTGCCAGCAGCGAAGCCGGGACAGGGGAAGAGACCCAGTACTTC
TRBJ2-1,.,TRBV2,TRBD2,CASSHARGLQIYNEQFF,TGTGCCAGCAGTCACGCTCGGGGACTACAGATCTACAATGAGCAGTTCTTC
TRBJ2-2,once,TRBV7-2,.,CASSLRYGELFF,TGTGCCAGCAGCTTACGGTACGGGGAGCTGTTTTTT
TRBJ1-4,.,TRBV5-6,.,CASSFGSQGNEKLFF,TGTGCCAGCAGCTTCGGAAGTCAGGGGAATGAAAAACTGTTTTTT
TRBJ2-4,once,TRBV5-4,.,CASSSAGPGENIQYF,TGTGCCAGCAGCTCCGCTGGGCCAGGGGAAAACATTCAGTACTTC
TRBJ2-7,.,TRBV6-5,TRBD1,CASSGTGTGAYEQYF,TGTGCCAGCAGTGGAACCGGGACAGGGGCTTACGAGCAGTACTTC
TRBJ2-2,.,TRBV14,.,CASSLQGGTGELFF,TGTGCCAGCAGCCTACAGGGTGGCACCGGGGAGCTGTTTTTT
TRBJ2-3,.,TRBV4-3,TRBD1,CASSQGDRGTDTQYF,TGCGCCAGCAGCCAAGGGGACAGGGGGACAGATACGCAGTATTTT
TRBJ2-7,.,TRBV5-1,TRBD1,CASSLWGQSYEQYF,TGCGCCAGCAGCTTGTGGGGACAGTCCTACGAGCAGTACTTC
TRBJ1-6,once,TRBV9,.,CASSVEQSNSPLHF,TGTGCCAGCAGCGTAGAACAGAGTAATTCACCCCTCCACTTT
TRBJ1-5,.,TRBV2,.,CASSEGGNQPQHF,TGTGCCAGCAGTGAAGGCGGTAATCAGCCCCAGCATTTT
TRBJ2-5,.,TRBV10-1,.,CASSAEKSGAETQYF,TGCGCCAGCAGTGCCGAAAAGAGCGGCGCCGAGACCCAGTACTTC
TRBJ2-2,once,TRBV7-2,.,CASSLGGLNTGELFF,TGTGCCAGCAGCTTGGGGGGGCTCAACACCGGGGAGCTGTTTTTT
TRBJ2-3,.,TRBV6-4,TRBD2,CASSPGLAGGDTQYF,TGTGCCAGCAGCCCGGGACTAGCGGGAGGAGATACGCAGTATTTT
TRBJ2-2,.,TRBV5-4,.,CASSPSLYTGELFF,TGTGCCAGCAGCCCCTCCCTTTACACCGGGGAGCTGTTTTTT
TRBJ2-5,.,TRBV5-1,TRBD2,CASSLPSSGGLQETQYF,TGCGCCAGCAGCCTCCCGTCTAGCGGGGGTCTCCAAGAGACCCAGTACTTC
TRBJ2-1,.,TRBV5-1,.,CASSLTGPDGFNEQFF,TGCGCCAGCAGCTTGACAGGGCCCGATGGGTTCAATGAGCAGTTCTTC
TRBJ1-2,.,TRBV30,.,CAWSRETRDIFRYGYTF,TGTGCCTGGAGTCGTGAAACCCGGGACATTTTTCGCTATGGCTACACCTTC
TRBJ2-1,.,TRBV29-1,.,CSGKRVYNEQFF,TGCAGCGGAAAGAGGGTCTACAATGAGCAGTTCTTC
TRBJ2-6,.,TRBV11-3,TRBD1,CASSDRDGANVLTF,TGTGCCAGCTCCGACAGGGATGGGGCCAACGTCCTGACTTTC
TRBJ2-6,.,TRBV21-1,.,CASSRKGTVSGANVLTF,TGTGCCAGCAGCAGAAAAGGGACAGTTTCTGGGGCCAACGTCCTGACTTTC
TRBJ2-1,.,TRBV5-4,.,CALRRSGVGNEQFF,TGTGCCCTCCGCAGGTCGGGAGTAGGCAATGAGCAGTTCTTC
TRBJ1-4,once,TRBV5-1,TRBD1,CASSLSTGPNEKLFF,TGCGCCAGCAGCTTATCGACAGGGCCTAATGAAAAACTGTTTTTT
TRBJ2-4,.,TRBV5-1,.,CASSLGAQGSQNIQYF,TGCGCCAGCAGCTTGGGGGCTCAGGGGTCCCAAAACATTCAGTACTTC
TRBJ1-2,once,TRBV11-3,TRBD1,CASSGQGFSETNGYTF,TGTGCCAGCAGCGGACAGGGTTTCTCCGAAACGAATGGCTACACCTTC
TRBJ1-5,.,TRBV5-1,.,CASSSPSRYSNQPQHF,TGCGCCAGCAGCTCTCCCTCCAGGTATAGCAATCAGCCCCAGCATTTT
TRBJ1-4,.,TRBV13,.,CASSLGGRLYEKLFF,TGTGCCAGCAGCTTAGGAGGGAGGCTCTATGAAAAACTGTTTTTT
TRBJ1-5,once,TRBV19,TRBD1,CASSRLQGDHQPQHF,TGTGCCAGTAGTCGGCTCCAGGGGGACCATCAGCCCCAGCATTTT
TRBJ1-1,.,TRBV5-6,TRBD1,CASSLATGQGSTEAFF,TGTGCCAGCAGCTTGGCCACGGGACAGGGTAGCACTGAAGCTTTCTTT
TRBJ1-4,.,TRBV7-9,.,CASSLASIAAYEKLFF,TGTGCCAGCAGCTTAGCCTCCATAGCAGCGTATGAAAAACTGTTTTTT
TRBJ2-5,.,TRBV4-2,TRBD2,CASSQGSNPAGGLETQYF,TGTGCCAGCAGCCAAGGATCCAATCCCGCGGGGGGGCTAGAGACCCAGTACTTC
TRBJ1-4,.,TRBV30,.,CAWSVGGGGEKLFF,TGTGCCTGGAGTGTCGGGGGGGGCGGAGAAAAACTGTTTTTT
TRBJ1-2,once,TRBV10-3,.,CAINSVDGYTF,TGTGCCATCAATAGTGTCGATGGCTACACCTTC
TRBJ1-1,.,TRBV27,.,CASSRGSGETEAFF,TGTGCCAGCAGCCGGGGGTCAGGTGAGACTGAAGCTTTCTTT